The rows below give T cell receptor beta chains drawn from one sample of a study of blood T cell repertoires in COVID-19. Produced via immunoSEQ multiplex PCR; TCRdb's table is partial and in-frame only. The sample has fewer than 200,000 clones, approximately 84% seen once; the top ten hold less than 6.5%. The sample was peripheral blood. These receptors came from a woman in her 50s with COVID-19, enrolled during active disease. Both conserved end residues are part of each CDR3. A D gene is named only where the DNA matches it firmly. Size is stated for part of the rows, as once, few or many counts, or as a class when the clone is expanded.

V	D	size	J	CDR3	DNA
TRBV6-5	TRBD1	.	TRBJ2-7	CASSPQTGPYEQYF	TGTGCCAGCAGTCCCCAGACAGGGCCCTACGAGCAGTACTTC
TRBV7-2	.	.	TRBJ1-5	CASRLQGLYSNQPQHF	TGTGCCAGCAGACTTCAGGGCCTTTATAGCAATCAGCCCCAGCATTTT
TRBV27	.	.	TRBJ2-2	CASSRRGAWTGELFF	TGTGCCAGCAGTCGACGGGGGGCCTGGACCGGGGAGCTGTTTTTT
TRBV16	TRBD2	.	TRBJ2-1	CASTHRSGGGNEQFF	TGTGCCAGCACCCACCGATCGGGGGGGGGCAATGAGCAGTTCTTC
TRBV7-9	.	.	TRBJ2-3	CASSTGSHTDTQYF	TGTGCCAGCAGCACCGGGAGCCACACAGATACGCAGTATTTT
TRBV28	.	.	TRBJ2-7	CASTGSYEQYF	TGTGCCAGCACAGGGTCATACGAGCAGTACTTC
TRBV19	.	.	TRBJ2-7	CASSSRVGEQYF	TGTGCCAGTAGTTCCAGGGTGGGGGAGCAGTACTTC
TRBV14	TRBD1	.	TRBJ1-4	CASSSMTGGVGEKLFF	TGTGCCAGCAGCTCGATGACAGGGGGCGTGGGAGAAAAACTGTTTTTT
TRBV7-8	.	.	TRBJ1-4	CASSLAWTDEKLFF	TGTGCCAGCAGCTTAGCCTGGACAGATGAAAAACTGTTTTTT
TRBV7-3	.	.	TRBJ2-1	CASSLTASDEQFF	TGTGCCAGCAGCCTCACCGCTAGCGATGAGCAGTTCTTC
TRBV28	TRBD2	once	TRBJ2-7	CASSLVAGGPGVYEQYF	TGTGCCAGCAGTTTAGTAGCGGGGGGCCCAGGCGTCTACGAGCAGTACTTC
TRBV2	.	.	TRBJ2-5	CTGVLQETQYF	TGCACAGGCGTCCTTCAAGAGACCCAGTACTTC
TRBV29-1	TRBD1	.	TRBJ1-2	CSVTEQGIGGYTF	TGCAGCGTGACGGAACAGGGGATTGGCGGCTACACCTTC
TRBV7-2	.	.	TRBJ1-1	CASSLAIGANTEAFF	TGTGCCAGCAGCTTAGCGATTGGGGCAAACACTGAAGCTTTCTTT
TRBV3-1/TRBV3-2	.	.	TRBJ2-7	CASSQDRVFPEQYF	TGTGCCAGCAGCCAAGACAGGGTTTTCCCCGAGCAGTACTTC
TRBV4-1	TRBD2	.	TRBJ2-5	CASSQVRGGAQETQYF	TGCGCCAGCAGCCAAGTTCGGGGGGGGGCCCAAGAGACCCAGTACTTC
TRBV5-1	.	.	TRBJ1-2	CASSLYGDYGYTF	TGCGCCAGCAGCTTGTACGGGGACTATGGCTACACCTTC
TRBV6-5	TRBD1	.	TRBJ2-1	CASRQGFGPYNEQFF	TGTGCCAGTCGACAGGGGTTTGGACCCTACAATGAGCAGTTCTTC
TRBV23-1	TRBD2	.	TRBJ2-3	CASSRGLAGPVTDTQYF	TGCGCCAGCAGTAGGGGACTAGCGGGGCCGGTCACAGATACGCAGTATTTT
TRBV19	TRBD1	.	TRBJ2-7	CASSGDRGTYEQYF	TGTGCCAGTAGTGGGGACAGGGGCACCTACGAGCAGTACTTC
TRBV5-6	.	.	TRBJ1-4	CASSSKGRQRNEKLFF	TGTGCCAGCAGCAGCAAGGGTCGACAGAGGAATGAAAAACTGTTTTTT
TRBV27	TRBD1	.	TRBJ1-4	CASSSGGQGWEKLFF	TGTGCCAGCAGCTCGGGTGGACAGGGCTGGGAAAAACTGTTTTTT
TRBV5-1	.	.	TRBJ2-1	CASSPQGRNEQFF	TGCGCCAGCAGCCCCCAGGGCCGGAATGAGCAGTTCTTC
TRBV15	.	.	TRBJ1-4	CATSRQRGEKLFF	TGTGCCACCAGCAGACAACGGGGTGAAAAACTGTTTTTT
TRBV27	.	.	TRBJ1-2	CASSSSGYNGYTF	TGTGCCAGCAGTTCTTCAGGGTATAATGGCTACACCTTC
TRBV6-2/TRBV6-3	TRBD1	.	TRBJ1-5	CASSYGQGGFQPQHF	TGTGCCAGCAGTTACGGTCAGGGGGGATTTCAGCCCCAGCATTTT
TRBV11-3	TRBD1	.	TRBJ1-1	CASSLSGTGASLNTEAFF	TGTGCCAGCAGCCTCTCCGGGACAGGGGCGAGCCTGAACACTGAAGCTTTCTTT
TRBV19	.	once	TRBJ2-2	CASTNLAGDGTGELFF	TGTGCCAGTACCAACCTGGCAGGGGATGGAACCGGGGAGCTGTTTTTT
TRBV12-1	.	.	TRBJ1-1	CASSTRTGFDVVGDTEAFF	TGTGCCAGCAGCACACGGACAGGGTTTGATGTCGTTGGAGACACTGAAGCTTTCTTT
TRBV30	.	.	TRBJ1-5	CAWKAPGVSNQPQHF	TGTGCCTGGAAGGCTCCCGGGGTTAGCAATCAGCCCCAGCATTTT
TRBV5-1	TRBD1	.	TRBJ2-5	CASYRGSQETQYF	TGCGCCAGCTACAGGGGAAGTCAGGAGACCCAGTACTTC
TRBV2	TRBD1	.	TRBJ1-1	CASTRFGQGFKGNTEAFF	TGTGCCAGCACCAGATTCGGACAGGGATTTAAAGGGAACACTGAAGCTTTCTTT
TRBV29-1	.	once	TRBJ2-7	CSVSGPGTYEQYF	TGCAGCGTCTCAGGGCCAGGGACCTACGAGCAGTACTTC
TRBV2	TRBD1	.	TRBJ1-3	CASGEGQRNTIYF	TGTGCCAGCGGCGAGGGACAGCGAAACACCATATATTTT
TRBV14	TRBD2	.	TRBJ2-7	CASSQDRAGQQYF	TGTGCCAGCAGCCAAGATCGAGCGGGACAGCAGTACTTC
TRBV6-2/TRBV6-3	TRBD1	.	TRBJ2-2	CASSYWDRGRGTGELFF	TGTGCCAGCAGTTACTGGGACAGGGGGCGAGGCACCGGGGAGCTGTTTTTT
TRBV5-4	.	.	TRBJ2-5	CASSQPGSWETQYF	TGTGCCAGCAGCCAACCAGGGTCATGGGAGACCCAGTACTTC
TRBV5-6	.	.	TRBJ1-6	CASSPYQGGSPLHF	TGTGCCAGCAGCCCCTATCAAGGGGGTTCACCCCTCCACTTT
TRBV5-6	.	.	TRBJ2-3	CASSVEYTQYF	TGTGCCAGCAGCGTAGAGTATACGCAGTATTTT
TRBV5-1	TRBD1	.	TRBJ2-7	CASSLEETGIYEQYF	TGCGCCAGCAGCTTGGAAGAGACAGGGATCTACGAGCAGTACTTC
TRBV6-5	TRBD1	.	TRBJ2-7	CASTLDRGPNEQYF	TGTGCCAGCACCTTGGACAGGGGTCCCAACGAGCAGTACTTC
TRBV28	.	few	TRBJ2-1	CASSSLNEQFF	TGTGCCAGCAGTTCCCTGAATGAGCAGTTCTTC
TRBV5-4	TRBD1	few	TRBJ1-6	CASSLIGGFHYNSPLHF	TGTGCCAGCAGCTTGATAGGGGGCTTCCATTATAATTCACCCCTCCACTTT
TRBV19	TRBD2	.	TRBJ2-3	CASSPGGAPSTDTQYF	TGTGCCAGTAGTCCCGGGGGGGCCCCTAGCACAGATACGCAGTATTTT
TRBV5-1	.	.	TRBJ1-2	CASSLGGTAPTNYGYTF	TGCGCCAGCAGCTTGGGGGGGACTGCGCCAACTAACTATGGCTACACCTTC
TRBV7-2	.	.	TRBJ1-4	CASSLLPLATNEKLFF	TGTGCCAGCAGCTTACTCCCCCTTGCAACTAATGAAAAACTGTTTTTT
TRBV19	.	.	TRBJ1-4	CASSPDGAARVTNEKLFF	TGTGCCAGTAGCCCTGATGGAGCTGCCCGTGTTACTAATGAAAAACTGTTTTTT
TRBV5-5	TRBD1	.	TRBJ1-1	CASTDRAVTEAFF	TGTGCCAGCACGGACAGGGCGGTCACTGAAGCTTTCTTT
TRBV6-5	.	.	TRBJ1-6	CASSLGTRGSPLHF	TGTGCCAGCAGTCTCGGAACAAGGGGTTCACCCCTCCACTTT
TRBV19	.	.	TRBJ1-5	CASSIDEDQPQHF	TGTGCCAGTAGTATAGATGAGGATCAGCCCCAGCATTTT
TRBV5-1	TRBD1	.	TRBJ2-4	CASSPDRGGVKNIQYF	TGCGCCAGCAGCCCGGACAGGGGTGGTGTCAAAAACATTCAGTACTTC
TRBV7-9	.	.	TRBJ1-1	CASSLSGSGTEAFF	TGTGCCAGCAGCTTATCAGGGTCAGGCACTGAAGCTTTCTTT
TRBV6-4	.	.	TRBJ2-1	CASSFYFGIGDEQFF	TGTGCCAGCAGTTTCTACTTCGGAATCGGGGATGAGCAGTTCTTC
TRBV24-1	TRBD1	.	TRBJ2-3	CATSESPGQGPRSTDTQYF	TGTGCCACCAGTGAAAGCCCGGGACAGGGGCCCCGTAGCACAGATACGCAGTATTTT
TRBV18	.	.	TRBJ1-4	CASSPQAGKAATNEKLFF	TGTGCCAGCTCACCCCAGGCCGGGAAAGCAGCAACTAATGAAAAACTGTTTTTT
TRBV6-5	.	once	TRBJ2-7	CASTPRTESYEQYF	TGTGCCAGCACTCCGCGGACAGAATCCTACGAGCAGTACTTC
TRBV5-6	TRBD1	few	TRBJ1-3	CASSPMDRGPGNTIYF	TGTGCCAGCAGCCCCATGGACAGGGGGCCTGGAAACACCATATATTTT
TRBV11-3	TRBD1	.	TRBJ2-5	CASSAPQGDGETQYF	TGTGCCAGCAGCGCCCCACAGGGGGACGGGGAGACCCAGTACTTC
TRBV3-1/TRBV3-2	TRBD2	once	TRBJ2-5	CASSRQTSGGETQYF	TGTGCCAGCAGCCGCCAGACTAGCGGGGGTGAGACCCAGTACTTC